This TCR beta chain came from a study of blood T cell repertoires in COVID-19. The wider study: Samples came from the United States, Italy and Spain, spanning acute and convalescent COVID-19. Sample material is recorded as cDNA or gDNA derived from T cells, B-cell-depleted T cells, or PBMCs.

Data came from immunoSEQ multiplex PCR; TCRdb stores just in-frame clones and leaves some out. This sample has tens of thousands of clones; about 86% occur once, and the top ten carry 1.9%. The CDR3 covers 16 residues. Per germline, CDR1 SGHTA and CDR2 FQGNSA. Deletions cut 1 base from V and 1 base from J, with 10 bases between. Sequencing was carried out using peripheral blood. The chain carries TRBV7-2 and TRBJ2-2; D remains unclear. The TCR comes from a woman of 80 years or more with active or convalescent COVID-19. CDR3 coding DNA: TGTGCCAGCAGCTTAGTTGGCGGATTGAACACCGGGGAGCTGTTTTTT. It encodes CASSLVGGLNTGELFF.